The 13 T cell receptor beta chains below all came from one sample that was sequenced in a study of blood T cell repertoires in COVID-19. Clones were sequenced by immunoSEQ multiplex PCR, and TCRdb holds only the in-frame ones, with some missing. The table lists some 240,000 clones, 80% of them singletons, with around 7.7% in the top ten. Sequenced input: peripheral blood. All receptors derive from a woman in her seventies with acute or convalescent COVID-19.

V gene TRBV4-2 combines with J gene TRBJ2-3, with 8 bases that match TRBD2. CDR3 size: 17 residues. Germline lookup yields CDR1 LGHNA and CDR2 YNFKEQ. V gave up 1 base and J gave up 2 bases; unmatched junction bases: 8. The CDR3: CASSQGRLAGPTDTQYF. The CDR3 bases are TGTGCCAGCAGCCAAGGCCGATTAGCGGGGCCCACAGATACGCAGTATTTT.

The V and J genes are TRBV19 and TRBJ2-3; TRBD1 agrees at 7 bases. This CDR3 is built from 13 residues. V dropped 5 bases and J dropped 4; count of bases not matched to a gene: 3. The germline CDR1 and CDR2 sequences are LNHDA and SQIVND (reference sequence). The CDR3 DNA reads TGTGCCAGTAGTGGTCAGGGGGCAGATACGCAGTATTTT. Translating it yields CASSGQGADTQYF.

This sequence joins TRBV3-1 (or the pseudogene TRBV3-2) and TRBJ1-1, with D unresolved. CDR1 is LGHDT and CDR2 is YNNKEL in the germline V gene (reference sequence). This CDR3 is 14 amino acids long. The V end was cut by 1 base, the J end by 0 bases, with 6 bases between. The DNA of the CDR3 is TGTGCCAGCAGCCAAGGTGTAATGAACACTGAAGCTTTCTTT. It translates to CASSQGVMNTEAFF.

In DNA, the CDR3 is TGTGCCAGCTCACCGTACCCTGACTTAGCCAAAAACATTCAGTACTTC. Its translation: CASSPYPDLAKNIQYF. The chain is built from TRBV18 and TRBJ2-4; D is undetermined. Germline CDR1 KGHSH, CDR2 LQKENI. The CDR3 has 16 amino acids. Trimming removed 3 bases from V and 0 bases from J, with 12 bases in between.

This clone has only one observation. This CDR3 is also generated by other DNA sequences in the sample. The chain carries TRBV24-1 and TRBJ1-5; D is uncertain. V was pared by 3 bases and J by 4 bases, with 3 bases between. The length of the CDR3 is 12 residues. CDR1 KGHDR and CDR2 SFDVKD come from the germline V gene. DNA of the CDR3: TGTGCCACCAGTGATCCGAATCAGCCCCAGCATTTT. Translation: CATSDPNQPQHF.

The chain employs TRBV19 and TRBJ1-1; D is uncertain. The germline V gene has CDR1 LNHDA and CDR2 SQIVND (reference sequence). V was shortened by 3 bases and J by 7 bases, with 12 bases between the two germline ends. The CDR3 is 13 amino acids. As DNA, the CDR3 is TGTGCCAGTAGTATGTGGTCTGCGAGTGAAGCTTTCTTT. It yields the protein CASSMWSASEAFF.

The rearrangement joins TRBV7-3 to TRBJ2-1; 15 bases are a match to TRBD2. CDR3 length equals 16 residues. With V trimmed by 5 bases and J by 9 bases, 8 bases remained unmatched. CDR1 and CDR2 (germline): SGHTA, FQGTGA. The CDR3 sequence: CASSPGSGLAGGEQFF. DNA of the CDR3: TGTGCCAGCAGCCCGGGATCGGGACTAGCGGGGGGTGAGCAGTTCTTC. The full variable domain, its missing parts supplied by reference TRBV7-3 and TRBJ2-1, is GAGVSQTPSNKVTEKGKYVELRCDPISGHTALYWYRQSLGQGPEFLIYFQGTGAADDSGLPNDRFFAVRPEGSVSTLKIQRTERGDSAVYLCASSPGSGLAGGEQFFGPGTRLTVL.

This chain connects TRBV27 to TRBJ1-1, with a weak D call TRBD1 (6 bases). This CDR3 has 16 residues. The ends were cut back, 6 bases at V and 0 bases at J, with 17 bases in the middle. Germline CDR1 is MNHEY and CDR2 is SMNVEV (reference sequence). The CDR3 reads CASSEDRSPLNTEAFF. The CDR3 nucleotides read TGTGCCAGCAGCGAAGACAGGTCGCCCTTGAACACTGAAGCTTTCTTT.

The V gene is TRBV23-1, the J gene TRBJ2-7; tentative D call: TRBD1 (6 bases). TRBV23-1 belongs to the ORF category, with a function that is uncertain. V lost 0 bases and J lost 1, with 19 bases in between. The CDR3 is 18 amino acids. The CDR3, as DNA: TGCGCCAGCAGTCAATCTCTTGAAAACAGGGCGAAGTCCTACGAGCAGTACGTC. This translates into CASSQSLENRAKSYEQYV.

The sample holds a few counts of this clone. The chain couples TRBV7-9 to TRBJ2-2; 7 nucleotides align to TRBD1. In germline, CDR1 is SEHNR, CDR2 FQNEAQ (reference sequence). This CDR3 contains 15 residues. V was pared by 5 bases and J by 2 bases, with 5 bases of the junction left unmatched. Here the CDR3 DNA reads TGTGCCAGCAGCGCGGACAGGCCAAACACCGGGGAGCTGTTTTTT. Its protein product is CASSADRPNTGELFF.

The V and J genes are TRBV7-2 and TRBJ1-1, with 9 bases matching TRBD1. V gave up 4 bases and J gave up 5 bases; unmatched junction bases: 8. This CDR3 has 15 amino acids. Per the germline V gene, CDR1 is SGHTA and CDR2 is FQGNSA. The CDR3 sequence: CASSSNTGGGTEAFF. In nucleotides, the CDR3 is TGTGCCAGCAGCTCTAATACAGGGGGCGGGACTGAAGCTTTCTTT.

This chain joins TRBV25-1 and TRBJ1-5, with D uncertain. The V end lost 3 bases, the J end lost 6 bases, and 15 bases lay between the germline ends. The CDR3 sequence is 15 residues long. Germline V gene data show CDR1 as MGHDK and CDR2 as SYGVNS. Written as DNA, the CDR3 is TGTGCCAGCAGTGAGTTGGGAGAGGGTCGTCAGCCCCAGCATTTT. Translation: CASSELGEGRQPQHF.

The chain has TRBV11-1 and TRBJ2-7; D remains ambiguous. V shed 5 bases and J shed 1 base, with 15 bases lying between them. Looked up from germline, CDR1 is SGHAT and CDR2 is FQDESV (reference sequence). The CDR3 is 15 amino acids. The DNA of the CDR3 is TGTGCCAGCAGCCGAAACATGGCGGTATCCTACGAGCAGTACTTC. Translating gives CASSRNMAVSYEQYF. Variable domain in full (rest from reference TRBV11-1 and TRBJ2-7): EAEVAQSPRYKITEKSQAVAFWCDPISGHATLYWYRQILGQGPELLVQFQDESVVDDSQLPKDRFSAERLKGVDSTLKIQPAELGDSAMYLCASSRNMAVSYEQYFGPGTRLTVT.